This is a list of T cell receptor beta chains from one sample in a study of tumor and adjacent non-tumor tissue in lung cancer. TCRdb called the multiplex PCR reads again in MiXCR, with one record for every CDR3 protein. Of about 75,000 distinct CDR3 sequences in the sample, 60% to 85% were seen once. Material for sequencing was lung tumor tissue. These receptors came from a woman in her forties or fifties with non-small cell lung cancer. CDR3s include the opening cysteine and the closing phenylalanine or tryptophan. The D gene is left open where the match is weak.

v_call	j_call	d_call	cdr3_aa
TRBV12-3/TRBV12-4	TRBJ2-5	-	CSSRDLGEIQYF
TRBV4-1	TRBJ1-1	-	CASSQDLGNTEAFF
TRBV24-1	TRBJ2-2	TRBD2	CATSTAGLNTGELFF
TRBV11-2	TRBJ2-1	-	CASSFGSADNEQFF
TRBV29-1	TRBJ1-2	-	CSVEPGYAF
TRBV5-1	TRBJ1-6	-	CASSPEQGREPLHF
TRBV7-9	TRBJ2-6	-	CASTLSLGRVTF
TRBV20-1	TRBJ2-1	TRBD1	CSVLTGGFDEQFF
TRBV7-8	TRBJ2-5	-	CASSLAKPAPKTHYF
TRBV6-5	TRBJ2-3	TRBD2	CASRILAGGSIDTQYF
TRBV29-1	-	-	CSVADRRINQPQYF
TRBV10-3	TRBJ1-1	-	CPISDLLGSEAFF
TRBV6-5	TRBJ2-1	TRBD1	CASSTGTGSPEQFF
TRBV18	TRBJ1-4	-	CASSPPRGEKLFF
TRBV5-1	TRBJ2-3	TRBD1	CASHQRPTGGSDTQYF
TRBV11-2	TRBJ2-1	-	CAEGDGGPCDQFF
TRBV29-1	TRBJ2-7	-	CSIEDPFIGAAAYEQYF
TRBV11-2	TRBJ2-5	TRBD2	CGSILGGAGNQETQYF
TRBV4-1	TRBJ2-6	-	CASSLQWGSGANVLAF
TRBV14	TRBJ2-2	-	CACSQGWRESFTGKLFF
TRBV29-1	TRBJ2-4	TRBD2	CSVLAGPKNIEYF
TRBV28	TRBJ2-7	TRBD2	CASSPVSGRVYEQYF
TRBV6-5	TRBJ2-6	-	CASRWRRSGANALTF
TRBV11-3	TRBJ2-7	-	CASRLRRGYEQYF
TRBV20-1	TRBJ1-6	-	CSARGPNSPFHF
TRBV4-2	TRBJ2-1	TRBD2	CASGQEVTSGYNEQFF
TRBV24-1	TRBJ2-2	-	CATNDLPPANAGELSF
TRBV14	TRBJ2-2	-	CARIQELNTGELFF
TRBV6-4	TRBJ2-6	TRBD1	CASSEKTGNGANVLTF
TRBV12-3/TRBV12-4	TRBJ2-3	TRBD1	CAGNRDRARTDTQYF
TRBV6-2/TRBV6-3	TRBJ1-6	-	CASIYAGQFGNDNSPLHF
TRBV6-5	TRBJ2-7	-	CVSSKPGTPPYEQYF
TRBV11-2	TRBJ2-1	-	CANSLDGNNKQFF
TRBV5-1	TRBJ2-7	-	CASSSGASYEQYF
TRBV6-2/TRBV6-3	TRBJ2-3	-	CASNTDSGTDTQYF
TRBV14	TRBJ2-5	-	CASSQVGTLQETQYF
TRBV28	TRBJ2-3	TRBD1	CASSGIGQGADTQYF
TRBV29-1	TRBJ2-1	-	CSVEGFGEVTSYNEQFF
TRBV6-5	TRBJ2-3	TRBD1	CASTKRDRGRKTDTQYF
TRBV5-1	TRBJ1-1	-	CASSLNNRMNTEAFF
TRBV5-1	TRBJ1-4	TRBD1	CASSSTGTGNEKLFF
TRBV11-2	TRBJ2-3	-	CTGSSITRDTQYF
TRBV7-9	TRBJ2-5	-	CASTLIGEGGTQYF
TRBV6-5	TRBJ1-2	-	CASFGSVWVAVYGYTF
TRBV5-1	TRBJ2-2	TRBD2	CASSLVSGESTGELFF
TRBV6-5	TRBJ2-1	-	CANSYLQTNSYNEQFF
TRBV20-1	TRBJ2-7	-	CSARETDTYEQYF
TRBV7-8	TRBJ2-1	TRBD2	CVSSLAGRWQFF
TRBV4-2	TRBJ1-5	-	CSNSQDLTSNQPQHF
TRBV12-3/TRBV12-4	-	-	CASWGGRQPQYF
TRBV6-6	TRBJ2-1	-	CASSNCMRAGEQFF
TRBV6-1	TRBJ2-7	TRBD1	CATESGTVSHERYF
TRBV20-1	TRBJ2-1	TRBD2	CGSLGWGGTLYNEQFF
TRBV20-1	TRBJ2-1	-	CIAAPPSYSYNEQLF
TRBV28	TRBJ1-1	-	CASRHPGGPAEAFF